This T cell receptor (beta chain) originates from a study of shared clonotypes between healthy human individuals. The table came from immunoSEQ multiplex PCR; TCRdb's copy has only in-frame clones and leaves some out. The sample yields millions of clones, over 85% seen once. The study's findings and limits: Relative to their counterparts shared across all four donors, non-shared clonotypes exhibited diminished generation probabilities. Generally, naive subsets (rather than memory subsets) showed larger estimated richness. Sampling covered blood only; tissue repertoires likely differ.

About this clone: Its antigen is undetermined.

Sequencing used naive CD4+ T cells sorted from blood. Subset reported: CD45RA+ positively selected. The TCR sequence derives from a young man in good health.

The CDR3 spells CASSYLSSAYEQYF. The CDR3 region has the DNA TGTGCCAGCAGTTACCTATCTTCTGCCTACGAGCAGTACTTC. This chain connects TRBV6-6 to TRBJ2-7; D uncertain. Germline CDR1 is MNHNY and CDR2 is SVGAGI (reference sequence). V lost 2 bases and J 2 bases, leaving 10 bases between the germline ends. This CDR3 spans 14 amino acids.